This T cell receptor beta chain was recovered during a study of identical twins. Study-level results: The more abundant beta clonotypes in cord blood had fewer insertions, and memory repertoires did not show this. Out-of-frame TCR alpha sharing in monozygotic twins exceeded recombination model predictions.

V was clipped by 4 bases and J by 4 bases; unmatched bases: 8. The CDR3 is 15 residues long. Germline assignment: CDR1 SGHRS and CDR2 YFSETQ. Unique molecular identifiers were present on the cDNA, and a universal primer site came from template switching. Each CDR3 protein is one row after TCRdb ran MiXCR on the 5' RACE reads. The repertoire includes around 960,000 distinct CDR3 sequences, over 9% of them detected once, and under 2% sits in the top ten. This clonotype has more than one count but fewer than ten. Antigen unknown. The sample was also linked to a second study, of yellow fever vaccine responses in identical twins.

The source of this sequence is a woman younger than 30 in good health. This chain uses TRBV5-1 with TRBJ2-3, with 8 bases fitting TRBD1. Input material: PBMCs. The CDR3 region is CASSPGTGLPDTQYF. The CDR3 nucleotides read TGCGCCAGCAGCCCCGGGACAGGTCTGCCAGATACGCAGTATTTT.